The 21 T cell receptor beta chains below all came from one sample that was sequenced in a study of T cells in Graves' hyperthyroidism and ophthalmopathy (dated 2019 in TCRdb). The protocol used for the library was multiplex PCR. The sample was run on an Illumina HiSeq 2000. The TCR beta CDR3 regions were amplified from RNA transcripts. The TCR CDR3 was subjected to a first round of RT-PCR using the HTBI primer set and the Qiagen OneStep RT-PCR kit. The public reads were run again by TCRdb, first through fastp at Q25 and then through MiXCR, and only productive beta chains were kept. Here each entry gathers all rows of one CDR3 protein and keeps the most common genes and DNA. The table for this sample lists fewer than 600,000 distinct CDR3 sequences; about 15% of them were counted only once. More than 11% of the sample comes from the top ten. The material sequenced was blood. The source is a middle-aged woman with Graves' hyperthyroidism.

This clonotype was seen more than once but under ten times. The V call is TRBV6-2 or TRBV6-3, the J call TRBJ1-1; D is undetermined. The CDR3 extends over 17 amino acids. The V gene lost 0 bases and the J gene lost 1 base, with 15 bases spanning the gap. Germline values: CDR1 MNHEY, CDR2 SVGEGT. The CDR3 is CASSYSSSGDGNTEAFF. In nucleotides, the CDR3 is TGTGCCAGCAGTTACTCGTCGTCAGGTGATGGGAACACTGAAGCTTTCTTT.

The chain recombines TRBV6-1 with TRBJ2-1; D unclear. Trimming pared 6 bases from V and 4 bases from J, leaving 22 bases between. Germline V gene sequence: CDR1 MNHNS, CDR2 SASEGT. The CDR3 sequence is 17 residues long. The CDR3 DNA is TGTGCCAGCAGCCCCGTTGGGTACGGAGTCCTATACAATGAGCAGTTCTTC. Its protein product is CASSPVGYGVLYNEQFF.

This clonotype has a count of ten or more. The rearrangement uses TRBV30 and TRBJ1-2; 10 bases match TRBD1. Unmatched junction bases numbered 9, after V lost 6 bases and J lost 8 bases. This CDR3 region has 13 residues. Germline loops: CDR1 GTSNPN, CDR2 SVGIG (reference sequence). In DNA form, the CDR3 reads TGTGCCTGCTTGGGACAGGGGTTTTCGGGCTACACCTTC. The encoded protein is CACLGQGFSGYTF.

The chain recombines TRBV20-1 with TRBJ2-5; TRBD2 aligns across 8 bases. The trim removed 1 base at V and 5 bases at J, leaving 9 bases unmatched. Germline V CDR1 and CDR2: DFQATT, SNEGSKA (reference sequence). The CDR3 is 15 amino acids. The CDR3 here is CSARVPGGEWETQYF. Written as DNA, the CDR3 is TGCAGTGCTAGAGTTCCGGGGGGGGAGTGGGAGACCCAGTACTTC.

The sample holds many counts of this clonotype. This chain connects TRBV28 to TRBJ2-2; D not certain. The CDR3 is 18 amino acids. Germline V CDR1 and CDR2: MDHEN, SYDVKM. V lost 1 base to trimming and J lost 6 bases, with 21 bases between them. This chain's CDR3 is CASSLFGAGVSSAGELFF. The CDR3 DNA reads as TGTGCCAGCAGTTTATTTGGTGCTGGGGTTTCCTCAGCCGGGGAGCTGTTTTTT.

This clonotype has a count of ten or more. The V and J genes are TRBV7-6 and TRBJ2-7; 12 bases are a match to TRBD2. The J segment lost 0 bases and the V segment lost 5 bases, leaving 8 bases of the junction unmatched. There are 17 residues in the CDR3. CDR1 and CDR2 (germline): SGHVS, FNYEAQ. The DNA of the CDR3 is TGTGCCAGCAGCCTTGGGACTAGCGGGTCCTTCTCCTACGAGCAGTACTTC. This encodes CASSLGTSGSFSYEQYF.

Many counts were recorded for this clonotype. The chain is built from TRBV27 and TRBJ2-1; 7 bases line up with TRBD2. The ends lost 4 bases at V and 1 base at J; junction bases unmatched: 7. This CDR3 has 16 amino acids. Germline values: CDR1 MNHEY, CDR2 SMNVEV (reference sequence). CDR3 in DNA: TGTGCCAGCAGTTCCTCCCTAGCGGAGTCCTACAATGAGCAGTTCTTC. Its protein is CASSSSLAESYNEQFF.

This clonotype has a count of ten or more. This chain connects TRBV3-1 to TRBJ2-7; perhaps TRBD2 as D (6 bases). CDR1 is LGHDT and CDR2 is YNNKEL in the germline V gene (reference sequence). With 0 bases removed from V and 5 bases from J, the gap between germline ends came to 14 bases. The length of the CDR3 is 15 residues. As DNA, the CDR3 is TGTGCCAGCAGCCAAGATTGGGGGGACCTGGACGAGCAGTACTTC. It yields the protein CASSQDWGDLDEQYF.

This clonotype came up a few times. A read error may be the cause here, since a much bigger clone is one base away. This chain uses TRBV28 with TRBJ2-5; 11 positions agree with TRBD1. Germline V gene sequence: CDR1 MDHEN, CDR2 SYDVKM. This CDR3 contains 18 residues. V shed 3 bases, J shed 5 bases, and the junction held 14 bases outside the gene matches. CDR3 protein: CASSLPGSGTGGRETQYF. The CDR3 DNA reads as TGTGCCAGCAGTTTGCCTGGATCCGGGACAGGGGGAAGGGAGACCCAGTACTTC.

This clonotype was recorded a few times. J is TRBJ2-7 and V is TRBV6-9, with 9 bases matching TRBD2. This CDR3 contains 14 residues. Unmatched junction bases numbered 8, after V lost 4 bases and J lost 7 bases. CDR1 and CDR2 from the germline V gene are MNHGY and SVAAGI. The CDR3 region is CASSSSGAVWEQYF. The CDR3, as DNA: TGTGCCAGCAGTTCTAGCGGGGCCGTATGGGAGCAGTACTTC.

In its sample, this clonotype was seen a few times. The V call is TRBV20-1, the J call TRBJ1-1; 7 nucleotides align to TRBD1. From germline, CDR1 is DFQATT and CDR2 SNEGSKA (reference sequence). Trimming cost V 0 bases and J 8 bases; bases outside gene matches: 6. The CDR3 is made up of 13 amino acids. In DNA, the CDR3 is TGCAGTGCTAGAGATCGGGGACAGAAAGAAGCTTTCTTT. It encodes CSARDRGQKEAFF.

This clonotype was counted many times. This chain links TRBV20-1 with TRBJ1-1; D call uncertain. V was cut by 1 base and J by 4 bases, with 13 bases left in between. The CDR3 has 14 amino acids. CDR1 is DFQATT, CDR2 SNEGSKA, per germline (reference sequence). CDR3 sequence: CSARAGTGGTEAFF. The CDR3 coding sequence is TGCAGTGCTAGAGCGGGTACGGGTGGCACTGAAGCTTTCTTT.

This clonotype was counted many times. CDR3 protein: CASSLPGRKNPLHF. DNA for the CDR3: TGTGCCAGCAGTCTCCCGGGACGGAAGAATCCCCTCCACTTT. The V gene is TRBV12-3 or TRBV12-4, the J gene TRBJ1-6; a weak D match, TRBD1 (5 bases). The CDR3 covers 14 residues. V gave up 5 bases and J gave up 13 bases, with 18 bases separating them.

In its sample, this clonotype was seen a few times. This chain joins TRBV5-1 and TRBJ2-7, with D perhaps matching TRBD2 (6 bases). Germline CDR1 and CDR2: SGHRS and YFSETQ. This CDR3 contains 13 residues. The V and J ends lost 6 bases and 3 bases respectively, with 13 bases between them. The CDR3 sequence: CASTWDLNYEQYF. CDR3 sequence (DNA): TGCGCCAGCACGTGGGACTTAAACTACGAGCAGTACTTC.

A remark on this clonotype: A much larger clone sits a single nucleotide away, making a read error possible. The CDR3 does not close with the conserved phenylalanine or tryptophan, likely indicating a read error. This sequence joins TRBV12-3 or TRBV12-4 and TRBJ1-5; the D gene is possibly TRBD1 (5 bases). The CDR3 sequence is 15 residues long. Trimming shortened V by 6 bases and J by 0 bases, and 12 bases separated the two germline ends. The CDR3 region is CASSLTELSNQPQHL. In nucleotides, the CDR3 is TGTGCCAGCAGCCTGACAGAACTTAGCAATCAGCCCCAGCATCTT.

This clonotype was seen repeatedly, ten times or more. The V call is TRBV3-1, the J call TRBJ2-7, with D unresolved. CDR1 is LGHDT, CDR2 YNNKEL, per germline (reference sequence). The CDR3 is 13 amino acids. Trimming shortened V by 1 base and J by 2 bases, and 6 bases separated the two germline ends. The CDR3 here is CASSQGFAYEQYF. The CDR3 DNA reads as TGTGCCAGCAGCCAAGGGTTTGCCTACGAGCAGTACTTC.

This clonotype was counted at least ten times. The chain links TRBV5-6 to TRBJ2-3, with 7 bases aligning to TRBD2. Germline CDR1 reads SGHDT; CDR2 reads YYEEEE. CDR3 length: 16 residues. V lost 0 bases and J lost 2; bases outside the gene matches: 6. CDR3 in amino acids: CASSLGGAGITDTQYF. The CDR3 coding sequence is TGTGCCAGCAGCTTGGGCGGAGCGGGGATCACAGATACGCAGTATTTT.

This clonotype was counted only a few times. This chain connects TRBV2 to TRBJ2-1; 9 bases line up with TRBD1. Germline V gene lookup returns CDR1 SNHLY and CDR2 FYNNEI. The CDR3 runs to 15 residues. Losses at the gene ends were 5 bases for V and 7 bases for J; bases not matched to a gene: 9. The CDR3 loop reads CASSSPGQGRNEQFF. The CDR3 nucleotides are TGTGCCAGCAGTTCCCCGGGACAGGGAAGGAATGAGCAGTTCTTC.

The chain combines TRBV6-2 or TRBV6-3 with TRBJ1-1; D gene unclear. CDR3 length equals 12 residues. Trimming stripped 7 bases from V and 0 bases from J, with 6 bases between. CDR1 is MNHEY, CDR2 SVGEGT, per germline. The CDR3 DNA follows: TGTGCCAGCACTCCTTTGAACACTGAAGCTTTCTTT. It codes for CASTPLNTEAFF.

This clonotype was seen at least ten times. CDR3 nucleotides: TGCAGTGCTAGAGTGGGGGGCAGCCATCACAATGAGCAGTTCTTC. Its translation: CSARVGGSHHNEQFF. This rearrangement joins TRBV20-1 to TRBJ2-1; D might be TRBD1 or TRBD2, each matching 6 bases. From germline, CDR1 is DFQATT and CDR2 SNEGSKA (reference sequence). Between the trimmed V and J ends, which lost 1 base and 5 bases, there was a span of 15 bases. The CDR3 is made up of 15 amino acids.

This clonotype has ten or more counts. The V call is TRBV28, the J call TRBJ2-2; 8 bases agree with TRBD1. The CDR3 extends over 14 amino acids. The junction had 5 bases not matched to a gene; V was cut back by 5 bases and J by 6 bases. Germline assignment: CDR1 MDHEN and CDR2 SYDVKM. The CDR3 DNA is TGTGCCAGCAGTCTTTGGACAGGGTCCGGGGAGCTGTTTTTT. Its translation: CASSLWTGSGELFF.